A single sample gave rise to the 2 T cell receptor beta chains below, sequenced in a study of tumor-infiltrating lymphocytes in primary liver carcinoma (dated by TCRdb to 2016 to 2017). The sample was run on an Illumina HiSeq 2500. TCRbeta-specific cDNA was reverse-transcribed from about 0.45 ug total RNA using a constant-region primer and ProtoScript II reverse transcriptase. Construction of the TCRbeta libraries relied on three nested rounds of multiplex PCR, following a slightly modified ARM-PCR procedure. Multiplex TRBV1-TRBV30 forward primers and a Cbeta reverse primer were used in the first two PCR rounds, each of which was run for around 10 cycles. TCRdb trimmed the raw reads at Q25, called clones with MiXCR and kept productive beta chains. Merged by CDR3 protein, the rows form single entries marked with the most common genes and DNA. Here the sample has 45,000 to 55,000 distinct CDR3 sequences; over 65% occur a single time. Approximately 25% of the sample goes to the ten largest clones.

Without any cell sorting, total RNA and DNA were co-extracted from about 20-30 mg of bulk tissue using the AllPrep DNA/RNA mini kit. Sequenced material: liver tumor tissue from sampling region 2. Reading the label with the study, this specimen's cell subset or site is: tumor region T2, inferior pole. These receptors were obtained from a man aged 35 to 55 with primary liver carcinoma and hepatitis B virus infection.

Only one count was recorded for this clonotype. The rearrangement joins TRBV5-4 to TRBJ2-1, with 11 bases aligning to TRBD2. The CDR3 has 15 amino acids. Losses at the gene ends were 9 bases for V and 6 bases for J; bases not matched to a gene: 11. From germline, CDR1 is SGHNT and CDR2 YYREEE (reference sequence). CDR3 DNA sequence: TGTGCCAACAGGGATCGACTAGCGGGGTGCAATGAGCAGTTCTTC. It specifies CANRDRLAGCNEQFF.

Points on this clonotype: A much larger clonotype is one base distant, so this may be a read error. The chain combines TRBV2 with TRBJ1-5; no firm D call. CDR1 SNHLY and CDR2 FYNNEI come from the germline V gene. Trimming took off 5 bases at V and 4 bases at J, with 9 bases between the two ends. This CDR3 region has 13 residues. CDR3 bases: TGTGCCAGCAGTCGCAGGCAGAATCAGCCCCAGCATTTT. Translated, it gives CASSRRQNQPQHF.